What follows describes a single TCR beta chain. The antigen it recognizes is unknown. One base away there is no much larger clone; base qualities are not given. The germline V gene encodes CDR1 ENHRY and CDR2 SYGVKD. The CDR3 has 12 amino acids, counting the end cysteine and phenylalanine. The sequence is cut down to CDR3 DNA, 36 bases in frame from base 1. V is cut by 4 bases and J by 2 bases, and the space between the germline ends is 3 bases. From each donor, a single peripheral blood sample of about 110 mL on average was drawn into heparinised tubes. Using a panel that included CD45RO, CCR7, CD25, CD127, CD95 and CD27, naive, central memory, regulatory and stem cell-like memory CD4+ T cells were sorted on a BD FACSAria II. Purity was above 95% for every sorted population. PBMCs were isolated right away by Lymphoprep density gradient centrifugation and were stained directly, without culture. So that batch effects would be minimized, each experiment stained and sorted samples in pairs, pairing one healthy donor with one patient.

The High Capacity cDNA Reverse Transcription Kit was used to reverse transcribe all of the isolated RNA, meaning that expressed TCRB transcripts were what got sequenced. Deep immunoSEQ sequencing was performed on naive, central memory and regulatory T cell samples, with an average of roughly 3.5 million total reads per sample. Sorted cells were lysed in RLT buffer, and RNA was extracted using DNase-treated RNeasy Micro or Mini kits according to cell number. Each cell subset was processed separately to prevent cross-contamination, with patient and healthy donor samples processed together. TCRB sequences were amplified from cDNA with the immunoSEQ multiplex PCR, producing 87-bp fragments spanning the CDR3 region. Sequencing of the amplicons was done on the Illumina HiSeq platform. Per the original workflow: PCR bias was computationally corrected using synthetic template baselines, reads within Hamming distance 2 were collapsed, and singletons that could not be merged were discarded. Reads were aligned to IMGT to assign V, D and J genes, CDR3 length, and insertions or deletions at six rearrangement sites. Within each subset, clonotype counts were normalized to sorted cell number, and only after that were true diversity and Gini coefficients computed with the tcR R package. Repertoire sharing was quantified using the overlap coefficient calculated on TCRB nucleotide sequences. The table comes from immuneACCESS by way of TCRdb, which keeps in-frame sequences with V and J called. Part of the clones is missing from these tables; in studies checked, under half for an unresolved V gene and the rest for unknown reasons. The D gene and trimming were derived from the DNA, and the V and J assignments and clone size from that table. The sample profile shows some 150,000 clones; approximately 13% of them were found once. The ten largest clones add up to around 1.4% of the sample.

This specimen belongs to a study of beta chain features in type 1 diabetes (dated by TCRdb to 2017 to 2018). About the study as a whole: Mean age, gender distribution, total cell number and subset yield were not different between patients and healthy donors. Across all samples, 107,917,701 sorted cells were examined, and cell number per subset correlated strongly with RNA yield. The study compared the TCRB repertoires of sorted circulating CD4+ T cell subsets in recently diagnosed type 1 diabetes patients with those in matched healthy donors. Regulatory and stem cell-like memory subsets were isolated from only 8 patients and about eight healthy donors, whereas naive and central memory subsets came from all 30 or so donors. The research as a whole found: Because cDNA was sequenced instead of genomic DNA, highly expressing activated cells could be over-represented, though the groups showed no difference in activation or CD3 levels. Naive, central memory and regulatory TCRB repertoires appeared to be more similar among patients than among healthy donors. In all four CD4+ subsets, TCRB CDR3 length was moderately but significantly shorter in type 1 diabetes patients. Shorter templates might have been favored by PCR, but patient and control samples were amplified and corrected together, so both groups would have been affected equally by any skew. Because the HLA sub-analyses included only small numbers of individuals, any influence of HLA type on TCRB rearrangement was left unresolved. Fewer insertions and more nucleotide deletions at VDJ recombination sites were observed in patients with type 1 diabetes, implying thymic rearrangement abnormalities.

The receptor chain draws on TRBV10-3 and TRBJ2-1; there is no confident call for the D gene. The clonotype was recovered from a man between 18 and 35 years old with type 1 diabetes. Sequencing was performed on central memory CD4+ T cells from blood. The CDR3 sequence is CAISAPYNEQFF. The DNA sequence is TGTGCCATCAGTGCCCCCTACAATGAGCAGTTCTTC.